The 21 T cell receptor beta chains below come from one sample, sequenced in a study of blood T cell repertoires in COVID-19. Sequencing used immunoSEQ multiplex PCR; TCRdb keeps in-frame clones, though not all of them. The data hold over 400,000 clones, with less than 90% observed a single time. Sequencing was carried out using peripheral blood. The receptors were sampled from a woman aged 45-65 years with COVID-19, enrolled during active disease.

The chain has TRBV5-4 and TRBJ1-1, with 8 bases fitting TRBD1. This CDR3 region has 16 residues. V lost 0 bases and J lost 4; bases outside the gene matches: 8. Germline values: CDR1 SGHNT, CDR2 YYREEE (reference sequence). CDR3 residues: CASSLATGGEGTEAFF. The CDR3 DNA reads TGTGCCAGCAGCTTGGCAACAGGGGGGGAGGGCACTGAAGCTTTCTTT.

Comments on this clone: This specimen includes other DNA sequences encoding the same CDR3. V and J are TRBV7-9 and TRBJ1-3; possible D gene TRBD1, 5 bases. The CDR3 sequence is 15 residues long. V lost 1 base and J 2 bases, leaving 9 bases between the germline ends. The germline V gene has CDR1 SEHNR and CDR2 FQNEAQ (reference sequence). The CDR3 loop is CASSLGRGTGNTIYF. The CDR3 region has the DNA TGTGCCAGCAGCTTAGGACGGGGGACTGGAAACACCATATATTTT. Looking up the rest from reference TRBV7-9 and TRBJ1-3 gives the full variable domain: DTGVSQNPRHKITKRGQNVTFRCDPISEHNRLYWYRQTLGQGPEFLTYFQNEAQLEKSRLLSDRFSAERPKGSFSTLEIQRTEQGDSAMYLCASSLGRGTGNTIYFGEGSWLTVV.

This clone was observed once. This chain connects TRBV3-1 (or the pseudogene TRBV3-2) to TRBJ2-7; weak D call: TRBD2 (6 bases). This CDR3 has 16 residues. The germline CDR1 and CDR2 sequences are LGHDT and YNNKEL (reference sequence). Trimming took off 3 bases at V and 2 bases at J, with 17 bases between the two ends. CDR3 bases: TGTGCCAGCAGCCAGAACTCCGGGTCGGGAGCCTACGAGCAGTACTTC. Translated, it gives CASSQNSGSGAYEQYF.

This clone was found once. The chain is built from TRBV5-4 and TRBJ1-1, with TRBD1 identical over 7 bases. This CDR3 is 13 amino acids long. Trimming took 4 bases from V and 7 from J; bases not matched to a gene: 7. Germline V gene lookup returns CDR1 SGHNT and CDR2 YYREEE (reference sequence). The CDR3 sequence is CASSTDRKDEAFF. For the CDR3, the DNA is TGTGCCAGCAGCACGGACAGGAAGGATGAAGCTTTCTTT.

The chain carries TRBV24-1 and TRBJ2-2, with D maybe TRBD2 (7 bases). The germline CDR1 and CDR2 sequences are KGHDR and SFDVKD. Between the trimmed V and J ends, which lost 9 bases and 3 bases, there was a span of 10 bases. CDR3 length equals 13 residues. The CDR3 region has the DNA TGTGCCACCCGGGGGGCGTACACCGGGGAGCTGTTTTTT. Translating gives CATRGAYTGELFF.

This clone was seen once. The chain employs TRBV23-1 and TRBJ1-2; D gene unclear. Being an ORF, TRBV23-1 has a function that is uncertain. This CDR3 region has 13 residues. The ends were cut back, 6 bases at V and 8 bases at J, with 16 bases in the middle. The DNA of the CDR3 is TGCGCCAGCAGACCGGGGATCCTTCGAGGCTACACCTTC. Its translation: CASRPGILRGYTF.

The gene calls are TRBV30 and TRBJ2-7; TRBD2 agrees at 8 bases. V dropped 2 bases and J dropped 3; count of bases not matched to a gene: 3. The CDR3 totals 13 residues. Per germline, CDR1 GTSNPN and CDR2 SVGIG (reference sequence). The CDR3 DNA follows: TGTGCCTGGAGTTCCGGGACTAGCTACGAGCAGTACTTC. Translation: CAWSSGTSYEQYF.

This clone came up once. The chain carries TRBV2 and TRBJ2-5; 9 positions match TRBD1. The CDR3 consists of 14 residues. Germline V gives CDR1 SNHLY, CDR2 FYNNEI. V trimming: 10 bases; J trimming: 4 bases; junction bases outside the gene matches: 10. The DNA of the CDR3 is TGTGCCATAAGGACAGGGGTGGTAGCAGAGACCCAGTACTTC. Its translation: CAIRTGVVAETQYF.

The CDR3 loop reads CASSLDVFRVRSGANVLTF. CDR3 DNA sequence: TGTGCCAGCAGCTTAGACGTGTTCAGGGTCAGGTCTGGGGCCAACGTCCTGACTTTC. The rearrangement uses TRBV7-9 and TRBJ2-6, with a weak D call TRBD1 (5 bases). V lost 1 base and J lost 1, with 17 bases in between. The CDR3 runs to 19 residues. Germline CDR1 reads SEHNR; CDR2 reads FQNEAQ (reference sequence).

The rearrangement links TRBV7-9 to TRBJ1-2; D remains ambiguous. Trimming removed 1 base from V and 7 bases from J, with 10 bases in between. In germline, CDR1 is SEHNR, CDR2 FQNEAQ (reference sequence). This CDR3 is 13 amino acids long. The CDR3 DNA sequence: TGTGCCAGCAGCTTAGGTCGCCCACTTGGCTACACCTTC. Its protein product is CASSLGRPLGYTF.

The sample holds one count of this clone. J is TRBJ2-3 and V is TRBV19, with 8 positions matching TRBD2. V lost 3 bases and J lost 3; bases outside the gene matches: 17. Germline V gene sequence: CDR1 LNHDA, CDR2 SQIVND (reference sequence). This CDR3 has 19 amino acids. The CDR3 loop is CASSMARWAGTRGTDTQYF. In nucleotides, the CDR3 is TGTGCCAGTAGTATGGCGCGATGGGCCGGGACTAGGGGGACAGATACGCAGTATTTT.

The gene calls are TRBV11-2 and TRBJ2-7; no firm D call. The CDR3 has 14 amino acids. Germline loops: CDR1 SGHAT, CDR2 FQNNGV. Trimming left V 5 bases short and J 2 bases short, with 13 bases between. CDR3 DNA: TGTGCCAGCAGCCCCACCTCAGGCGCCTACGAGCAGTACTTC. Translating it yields CASSPTSGAYEQYF.

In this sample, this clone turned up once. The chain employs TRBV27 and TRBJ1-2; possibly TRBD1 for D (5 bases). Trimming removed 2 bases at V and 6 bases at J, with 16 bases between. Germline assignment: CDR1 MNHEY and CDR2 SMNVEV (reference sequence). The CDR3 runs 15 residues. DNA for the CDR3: TGTGCCAGCAGTTTAAGGCGGGGGGTAGAACATGGCTACACCTTC. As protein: CASSLRRGVEHGYTF.

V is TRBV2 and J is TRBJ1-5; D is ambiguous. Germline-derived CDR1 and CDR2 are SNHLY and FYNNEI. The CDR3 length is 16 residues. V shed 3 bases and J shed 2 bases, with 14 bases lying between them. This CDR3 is CASSEGPNGGNQPQHF. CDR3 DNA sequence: TGTGCCAGCAGTGAGGGCCCCAACGGCGGCAATCAGCCCCAGCATTTT.

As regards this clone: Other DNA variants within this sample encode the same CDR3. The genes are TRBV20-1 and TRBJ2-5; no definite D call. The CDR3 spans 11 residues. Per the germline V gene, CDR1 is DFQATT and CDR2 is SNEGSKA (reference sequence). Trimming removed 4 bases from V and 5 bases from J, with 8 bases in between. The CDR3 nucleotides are TGCAGTGCTACCCTAGTCGAGACCCAGTACTTC. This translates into CSATLVETQYF.

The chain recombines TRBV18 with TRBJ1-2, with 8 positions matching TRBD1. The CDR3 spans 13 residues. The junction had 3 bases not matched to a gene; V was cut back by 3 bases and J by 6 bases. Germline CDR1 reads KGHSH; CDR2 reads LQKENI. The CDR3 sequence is CASSPPTGDGYTF. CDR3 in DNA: TGTGCCAGCTCACCCCCGACAGGGGATGGCTACACCTTC.

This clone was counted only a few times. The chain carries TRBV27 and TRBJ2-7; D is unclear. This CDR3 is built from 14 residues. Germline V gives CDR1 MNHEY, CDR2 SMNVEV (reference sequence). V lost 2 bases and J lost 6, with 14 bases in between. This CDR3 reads CASSLNGQTGEQYF. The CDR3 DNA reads TGTGCCAGCAGTTTAAACGGCCAAACGGGCGAGCAGTACTTC.

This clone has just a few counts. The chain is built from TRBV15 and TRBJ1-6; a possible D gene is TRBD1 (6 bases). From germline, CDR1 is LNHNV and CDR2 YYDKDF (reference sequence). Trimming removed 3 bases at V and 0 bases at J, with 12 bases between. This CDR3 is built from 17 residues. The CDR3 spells CATSRPRGSSYNSPLHF. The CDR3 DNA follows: TGTGCCACCAGCAGGCCGAGGGGGAGCTCCTATAATTCACCCCTCCACTTT.

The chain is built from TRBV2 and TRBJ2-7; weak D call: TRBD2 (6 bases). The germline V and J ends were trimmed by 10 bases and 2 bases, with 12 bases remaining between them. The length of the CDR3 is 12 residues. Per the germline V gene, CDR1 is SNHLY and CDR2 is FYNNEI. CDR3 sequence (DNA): TGTGCCATACGACGGACTACCTACGAGCAGTACTTC. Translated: CAIRRTTYEQYF.

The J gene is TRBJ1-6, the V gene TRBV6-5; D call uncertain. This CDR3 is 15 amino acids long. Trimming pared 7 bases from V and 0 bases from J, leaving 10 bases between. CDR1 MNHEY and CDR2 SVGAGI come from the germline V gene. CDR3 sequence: CASNSARSYNSPLHF. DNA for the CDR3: TGTGCCAGCAACAGTGCACGCTCCTATAATTCACCCCTCCACTTT.

As DNA, the CDR3 is TGTGCCTGGAGCCGGGGTGCGGGGGGACTCACAGATACGCAGTATTTT. It is translated as CAWSRGAGGLTDTQYF. The rearrangement joins TRBV30 to TRBJ2-3, with 8 bases matching TRBD2. Trimming removed 3 bases from V and 2 bases from J; junction bases left unmatched: 10. Germline CDR1 is GTSNPN and CDR2 is SVGIG (reference sequence). CDR3 size: 16 residues.